The entry below gives a single T cell receptor (beta chain) sequence along with its context. This CDR3 is 14 amino acids long. Trimming cost V 3 bases and J 6 bases, with 14 bases left between them. Germline-derived CDR1 and CDR2 are SEHNR and FQNEAQ (reference sequence). The data were obtained in a study of blood T cell repertoires in COVID-19. Overall study: T cells, B-cell-depleted T cells, or PBMCs supplied cDNA or gDNA.

Under the authors' procedure: Nucleated cell counts were estimated from reference gene primer amplification. The assay was immunoSEQ multiplex PCR, and TCRdb's table has in-frame clones only and misses some. V and J calls plus clone size are reproduced from that table; the DNA served to infer D and trimming. This sample has about 220,000 clones, with over 65% found just once. The genes are TRBV7-9 and TRBJ1-2, with D unclear. This receptor was obtained from a woman in her sixties who had recovered from COVID-19. Sequenced: PBMCs or T cells enriched from blood (not recorded which). CDR3 nucleotides: TGTGCCAGCAGCTTGGCTGCGGGAGGAAATGGCTACACCTTC. Protein sequence: CASSLAAGGNGYTF.